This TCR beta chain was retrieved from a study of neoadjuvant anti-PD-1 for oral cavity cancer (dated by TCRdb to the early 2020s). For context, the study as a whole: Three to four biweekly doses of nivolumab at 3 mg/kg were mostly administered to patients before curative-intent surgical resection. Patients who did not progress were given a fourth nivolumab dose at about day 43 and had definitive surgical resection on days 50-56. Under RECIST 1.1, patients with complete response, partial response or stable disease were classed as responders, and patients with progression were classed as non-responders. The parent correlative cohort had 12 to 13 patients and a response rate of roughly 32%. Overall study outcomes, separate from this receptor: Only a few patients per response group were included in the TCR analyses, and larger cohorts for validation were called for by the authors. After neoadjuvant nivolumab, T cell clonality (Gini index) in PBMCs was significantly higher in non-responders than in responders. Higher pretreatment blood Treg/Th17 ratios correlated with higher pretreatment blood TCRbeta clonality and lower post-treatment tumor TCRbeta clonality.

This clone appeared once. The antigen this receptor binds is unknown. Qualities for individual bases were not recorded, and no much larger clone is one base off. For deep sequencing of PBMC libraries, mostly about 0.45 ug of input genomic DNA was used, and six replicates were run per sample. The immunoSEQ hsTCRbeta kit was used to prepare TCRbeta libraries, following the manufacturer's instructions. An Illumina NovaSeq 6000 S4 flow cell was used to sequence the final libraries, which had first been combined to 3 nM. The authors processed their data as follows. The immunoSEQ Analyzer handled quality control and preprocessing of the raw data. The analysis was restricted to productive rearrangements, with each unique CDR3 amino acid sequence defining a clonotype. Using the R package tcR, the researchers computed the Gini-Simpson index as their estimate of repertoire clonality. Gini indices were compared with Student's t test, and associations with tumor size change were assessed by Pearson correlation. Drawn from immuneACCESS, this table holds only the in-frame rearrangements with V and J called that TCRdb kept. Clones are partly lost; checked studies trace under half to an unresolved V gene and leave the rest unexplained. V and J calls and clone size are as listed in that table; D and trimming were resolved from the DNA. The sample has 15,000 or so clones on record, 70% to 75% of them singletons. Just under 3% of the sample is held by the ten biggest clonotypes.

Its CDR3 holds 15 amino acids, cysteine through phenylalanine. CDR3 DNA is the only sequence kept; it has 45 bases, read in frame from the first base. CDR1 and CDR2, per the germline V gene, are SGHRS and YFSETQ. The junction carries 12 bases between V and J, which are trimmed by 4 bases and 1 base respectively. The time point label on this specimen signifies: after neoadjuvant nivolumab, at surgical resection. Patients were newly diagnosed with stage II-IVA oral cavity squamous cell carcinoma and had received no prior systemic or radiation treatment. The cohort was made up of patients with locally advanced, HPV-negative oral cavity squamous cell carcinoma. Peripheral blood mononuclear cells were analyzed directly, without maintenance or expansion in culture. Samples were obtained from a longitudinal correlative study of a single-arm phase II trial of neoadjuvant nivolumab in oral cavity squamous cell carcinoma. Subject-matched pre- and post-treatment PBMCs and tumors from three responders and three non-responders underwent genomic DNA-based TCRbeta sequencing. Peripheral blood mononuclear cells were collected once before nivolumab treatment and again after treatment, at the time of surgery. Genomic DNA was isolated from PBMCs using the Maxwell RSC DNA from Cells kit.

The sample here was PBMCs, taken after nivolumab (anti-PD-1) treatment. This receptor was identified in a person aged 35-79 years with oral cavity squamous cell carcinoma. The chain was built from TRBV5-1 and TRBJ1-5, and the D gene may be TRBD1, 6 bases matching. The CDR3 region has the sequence CASSPEGVSNQPQHF. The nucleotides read TGCGCCAGCAGCCCAGAGGGGGTAAGCAATCAGCCCCAGCATTTT. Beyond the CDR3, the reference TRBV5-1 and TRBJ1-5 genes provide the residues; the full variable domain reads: KAGVTQTPRYLIKTRGQQVTLSCSPISGHRSVSWYQQTPGQGLQFLFEYFSETQRNKGNFPGRFSGRQFSNSRSEMNVSTLELGDSALYLCASSPEGVSNQPQHFGDGTRLSIL.